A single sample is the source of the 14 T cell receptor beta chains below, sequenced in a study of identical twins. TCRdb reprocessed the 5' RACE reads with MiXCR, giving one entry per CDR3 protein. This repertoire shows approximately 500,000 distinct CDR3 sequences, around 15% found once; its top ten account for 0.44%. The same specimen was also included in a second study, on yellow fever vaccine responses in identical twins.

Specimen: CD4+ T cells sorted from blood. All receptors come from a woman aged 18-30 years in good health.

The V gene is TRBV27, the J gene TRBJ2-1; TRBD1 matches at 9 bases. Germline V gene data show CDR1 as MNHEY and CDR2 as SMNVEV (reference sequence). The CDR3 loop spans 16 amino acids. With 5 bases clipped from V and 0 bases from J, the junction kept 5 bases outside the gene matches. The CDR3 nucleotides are TGTGCCAGCAGTACAGGGACAGGGAGCTCCTACAATGAGCAGTTCTTC. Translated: CASSTGTGSSYNEQFF.

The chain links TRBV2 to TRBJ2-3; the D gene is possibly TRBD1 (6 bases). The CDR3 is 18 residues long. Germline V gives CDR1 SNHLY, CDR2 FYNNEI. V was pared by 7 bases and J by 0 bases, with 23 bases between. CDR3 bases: TGTGCCAGCATTTCTGGACCCTCAGGGGCCGGAAGCACAGATACGCAGTATTTT. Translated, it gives CASISGPSGAGSTDTQYF. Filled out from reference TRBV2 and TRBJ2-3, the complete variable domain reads EPEVTQTPSHQVTQMGQEVILRCVPISNHLYFYWYRQILGQKVEFLVSFYNNEISEKSEIFDDQFSVERPDGSNFTLKIRSTKLEDSAMYFCASISGPSGAGSTDTQYFGPGTRLTVL.

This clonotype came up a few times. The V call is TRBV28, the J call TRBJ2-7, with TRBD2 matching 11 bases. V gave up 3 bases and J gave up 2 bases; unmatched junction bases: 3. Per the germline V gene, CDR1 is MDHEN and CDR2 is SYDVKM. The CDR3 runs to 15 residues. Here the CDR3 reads CASSFTSGGPYEQYF. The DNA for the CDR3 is TGTGCCAGCAGTTTCACTAGCGGGGGACCCTACGAGCAGTACTTC.

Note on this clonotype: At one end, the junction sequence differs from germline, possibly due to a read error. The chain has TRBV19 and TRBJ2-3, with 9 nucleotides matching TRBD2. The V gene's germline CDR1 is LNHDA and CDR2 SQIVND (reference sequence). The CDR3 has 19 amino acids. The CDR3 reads CASSIGTTLVSSGTETQYF. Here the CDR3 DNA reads TGTGCCAGTAGTATAGGGACGACTCTGGTTTCTAGCGGGACAGAGACGCAGTATTTT.

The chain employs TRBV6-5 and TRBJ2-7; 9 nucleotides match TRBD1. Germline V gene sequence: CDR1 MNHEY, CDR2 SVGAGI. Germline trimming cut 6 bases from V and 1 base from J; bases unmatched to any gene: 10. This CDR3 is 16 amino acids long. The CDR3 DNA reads TGTGCCAGCAGCTATTCTCAGACAGGGGGTTCCTACGAGCAGTACTTC. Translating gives CASSYSQTGGSYEQYF.

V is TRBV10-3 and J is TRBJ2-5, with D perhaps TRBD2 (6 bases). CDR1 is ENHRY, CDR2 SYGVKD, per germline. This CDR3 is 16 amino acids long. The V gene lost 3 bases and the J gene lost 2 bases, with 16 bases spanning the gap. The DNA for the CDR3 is TGTGCCATCAGTGAAACTAGCACCAAATTGCAAGAGACCCAGTACTTC. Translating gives CAISETSTKLQETQYF.

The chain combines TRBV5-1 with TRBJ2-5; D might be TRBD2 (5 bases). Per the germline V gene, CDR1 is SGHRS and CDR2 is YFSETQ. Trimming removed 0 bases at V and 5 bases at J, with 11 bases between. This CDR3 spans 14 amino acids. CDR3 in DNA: TGCGCCAGCAGCTTGGTAGAGCGGCGGGAGACCCAGTACTTC. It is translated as CASSLVERRETQYF.

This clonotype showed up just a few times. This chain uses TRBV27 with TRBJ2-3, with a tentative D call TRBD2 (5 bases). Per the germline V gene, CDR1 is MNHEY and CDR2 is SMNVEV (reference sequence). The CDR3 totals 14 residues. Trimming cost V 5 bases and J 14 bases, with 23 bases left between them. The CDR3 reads CASSLIAGINWWYF. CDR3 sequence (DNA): TGTGCCAGCAGTCTTATTGCCGGGATCAACTGGTGGTATTTT.

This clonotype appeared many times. CDR3 residues: CAISESGLAGTYEQYF. The DNA for the CDR3 is TGTGCCATCAGTGAGTCCGGACTAGCGGGGACCTACGAGCAGTACTTC. The genes are TRBV10-3 and TRBJ2-7; 12 bases match TRBD2. V was pared by 0 bases and J by 2 bases, with 2 bases of the junction left unmatched. Germline V gene data show CDR1 as ENHRY and CDR2 as SYGVKD. This CDR3 contains 16 residues.

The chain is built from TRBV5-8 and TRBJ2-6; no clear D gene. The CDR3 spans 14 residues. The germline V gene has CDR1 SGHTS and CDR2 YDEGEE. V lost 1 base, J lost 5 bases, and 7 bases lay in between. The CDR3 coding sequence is TGTGCCAGCAGCTTGTACGGGTGGGCCAACGTCCTGACTTTC. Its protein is CASSLYGWANVLTF.

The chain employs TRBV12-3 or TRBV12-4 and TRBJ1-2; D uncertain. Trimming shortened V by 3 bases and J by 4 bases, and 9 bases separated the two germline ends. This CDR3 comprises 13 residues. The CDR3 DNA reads TGTGCCAGCAGTTTGGGCCCCCGCTATGGCTACACCTTC. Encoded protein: CASSLGPRYGYTF.

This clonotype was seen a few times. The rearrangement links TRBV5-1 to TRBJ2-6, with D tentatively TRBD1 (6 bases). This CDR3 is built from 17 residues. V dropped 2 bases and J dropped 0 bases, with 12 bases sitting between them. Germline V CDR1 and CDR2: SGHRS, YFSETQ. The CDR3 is CASSFDRRTSGANVLTF. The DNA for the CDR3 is TGCGCCAGCAGCTTTGACAGGAGGACCTCTGGGGCCAACGTCCTGACTTTC.

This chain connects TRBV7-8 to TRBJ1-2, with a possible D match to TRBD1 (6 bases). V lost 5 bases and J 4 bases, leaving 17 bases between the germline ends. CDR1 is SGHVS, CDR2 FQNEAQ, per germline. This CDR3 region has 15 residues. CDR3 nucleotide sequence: TGTGCCAGCAGCGAAAGGGGGTTGTTGGGCTATGGCTACACCTTC. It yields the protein CASSERGLLGYGYTF.

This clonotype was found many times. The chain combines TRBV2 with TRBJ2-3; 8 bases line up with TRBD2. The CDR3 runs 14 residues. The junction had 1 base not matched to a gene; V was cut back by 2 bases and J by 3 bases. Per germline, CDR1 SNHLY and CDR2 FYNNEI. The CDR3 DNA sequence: TGTGCCAGCAGTGAACTAGCGGGTACAGATACGCAGTATTTT. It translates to CASSELAGTDTQYF.